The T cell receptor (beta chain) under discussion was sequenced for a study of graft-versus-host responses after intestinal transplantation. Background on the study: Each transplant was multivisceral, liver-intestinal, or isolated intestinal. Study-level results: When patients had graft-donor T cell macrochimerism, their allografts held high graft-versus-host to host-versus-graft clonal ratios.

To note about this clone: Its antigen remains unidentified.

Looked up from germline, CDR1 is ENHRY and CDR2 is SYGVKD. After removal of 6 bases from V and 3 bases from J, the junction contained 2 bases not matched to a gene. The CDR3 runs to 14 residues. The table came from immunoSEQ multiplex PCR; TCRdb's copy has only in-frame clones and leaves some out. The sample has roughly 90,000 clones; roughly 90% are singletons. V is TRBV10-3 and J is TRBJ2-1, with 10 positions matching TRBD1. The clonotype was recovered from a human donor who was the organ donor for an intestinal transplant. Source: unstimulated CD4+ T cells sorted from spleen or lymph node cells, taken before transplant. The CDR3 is CAIRRDRGYNEQFF. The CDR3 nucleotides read TGTGCCATCAGGCGGGACAGGGGCTACAATGAGCAGTTCTTC.